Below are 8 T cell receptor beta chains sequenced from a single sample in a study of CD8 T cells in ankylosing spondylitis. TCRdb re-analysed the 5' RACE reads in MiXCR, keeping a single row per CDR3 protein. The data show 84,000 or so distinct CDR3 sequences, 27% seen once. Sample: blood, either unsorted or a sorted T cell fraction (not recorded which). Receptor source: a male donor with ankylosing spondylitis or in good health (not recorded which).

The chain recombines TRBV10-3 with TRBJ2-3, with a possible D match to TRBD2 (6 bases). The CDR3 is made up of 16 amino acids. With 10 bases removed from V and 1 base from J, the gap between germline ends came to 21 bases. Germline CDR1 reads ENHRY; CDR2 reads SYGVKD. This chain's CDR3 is CATVALGGTRTDTQYF. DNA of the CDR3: TGTGCCACCGTAGCTCTGGGCGGGACTCGCACAGATACGCAGTATTTT.

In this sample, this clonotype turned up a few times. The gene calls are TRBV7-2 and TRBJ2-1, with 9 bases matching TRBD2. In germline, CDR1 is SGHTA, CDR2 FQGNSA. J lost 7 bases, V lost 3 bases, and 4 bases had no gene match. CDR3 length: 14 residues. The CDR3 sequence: CASSLSGGYNEQFF. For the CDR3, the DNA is TGTGCCAGCAGCTTGAGCGGGGGGTATAATGAGCAGTTCTTC.

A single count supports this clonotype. The CDR3 here is CASSLGTAYGYTF. The CDR3, as DNA: TGTGCCAGCAGCTTGGGGACCGCGTATGGCTACACCTTC. The V gene is TRBV7-3, the J gene TRBJ1-2, with TRBD1 as a possible D gene (5 bases). The V end was cut by 3 bases, the J end by 5 bases, with 10 bases between. The CDR3 length is 13 residues. The V gene's germline CDR1 is SGHTA and CDR2 FQGTGA.

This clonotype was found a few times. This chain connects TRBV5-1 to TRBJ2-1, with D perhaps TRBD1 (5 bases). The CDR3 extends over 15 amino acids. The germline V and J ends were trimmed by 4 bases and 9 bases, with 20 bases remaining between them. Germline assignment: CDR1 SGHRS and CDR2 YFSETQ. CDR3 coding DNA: TGCGCCAGCAGCCAAGCTATAGGGGCCTTCAGTGAGCAGTTCTTC. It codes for CASSQAIGAFSEQFF. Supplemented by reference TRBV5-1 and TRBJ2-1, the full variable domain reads KAGVTQTPRYLIKTRGQQVTLSCSPISGHRSVSWYQQTPGQGLQFLFEYFSETQRNKGNFPGRFSGRQFSNSRSEMNVSTLELGDSALYLCASSQAIGAFSEQFFGPGTRLTVL.

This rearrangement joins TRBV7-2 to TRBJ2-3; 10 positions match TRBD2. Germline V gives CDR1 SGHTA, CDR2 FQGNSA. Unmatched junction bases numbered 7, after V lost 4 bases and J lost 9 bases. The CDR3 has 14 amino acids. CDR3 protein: CASSSTSGLETQYF. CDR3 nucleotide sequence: TGTGCCAGCAGCTCGACTAGCGGGTTGGAGACGCAGTATTTT.

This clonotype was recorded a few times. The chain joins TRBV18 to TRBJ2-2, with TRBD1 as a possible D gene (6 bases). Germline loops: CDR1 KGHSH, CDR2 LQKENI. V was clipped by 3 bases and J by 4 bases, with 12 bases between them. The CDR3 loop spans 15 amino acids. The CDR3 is CASSPSTGATGELFF. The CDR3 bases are TGTGCCAGCTCACCGTCGACAGGAGCCACCGGGGAGCTGTTTTTT.

The CDR3 here is CASSLAQGGGFGNTGELFF. In DNA form, the CDR3 reads TGCGCCAGCAGCTTGGCTCAGGGTGGAGGTTTTGGGAACACCGGGGAGCTGTTTTTT. This rearrangement joins TRBV5-1 to TRBJ2-2; D could derive from TRBD1 or TRBD2 (5 bases each). Trimming shortened V by 0 bases and J by 1 base, and 19 bases separated the two germline ends. This CDR3 spans 19 amino acids. Germline assignment: CDR1 SGHRS and CDR2 YFSETQ.

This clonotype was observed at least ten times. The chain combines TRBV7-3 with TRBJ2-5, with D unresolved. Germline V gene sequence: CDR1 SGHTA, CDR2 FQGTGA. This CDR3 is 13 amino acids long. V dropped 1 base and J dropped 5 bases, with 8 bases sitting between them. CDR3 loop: CASSLSLEETQYF. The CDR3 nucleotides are TGTGCCAGCAGCTTAAGCTTGGAGGAGACCCAGTACTTC.